These T cell receptor beta chains were read from a single sample in a study of metastatic and nonmetastatic thyroid tumors. TCRdb reprocessed the PCR reads via MiXCR. The repertoire has 15,000 to 20,000 clones, roughly a third of them found once; the top ten carry 9.5% to 15%. The sample taken for sequencing was tumor tissue. Receptors were obtained from a male donor with papillary thyroid cancer or a benign thyroid nodule (not recorded which). Some clones in this sample may be carry-over from other donors' samples. CDR3s include the opening cysteine and the closing phenylalanine or tryptophan. The order of the fields is V gene, J gene, clone size, D gene, CDR3 protein, CDR3 DNA. A D gene is named only where the DNA matches it firmly. Some rows have no size entry. The others give once, few or many, or a class for an expanded clone.

TRBV5-1	TRBJ1-1	NA	TRBD1	CASSSLQGMNTEAFF	TGCGCCAGCAGCTCCTTACAGGGGATGAACACTGAAGCTTTCTTT
TRBV6-2/TRBV6-3	TRBJ2-2	few	NA	CASSRTANTGELFF	TGTGCCAGCAGTCGGACAGCTAACACCGGGGAGCTGTTTTTT
TRBV5-4	TRBJ1-2	NA	NA	CASSLGAVNYGYTF	TGTGCCTCCAGCCTCGGGGCCGTGAACTATGGCTACACCTTC
TRBV7-2	TRBJ2-2	medium-sized	TRBD2	CASSLALAGGRVTGELFF	TGTGCCAGCAGCTTAGCACTAGCGGGGGGGCGGGTCACCGGGGAGCTGTTTTTT
TRBV11-1	TRBJ2-5	NA	NA	CSSRIRGAGPETQYF	TGTTCCAGCCGCATCCGAGGCGCTGGGCCCGAGACACAGTACTTC
TRBV28	TRBJ1-5	NA	NA	CASSVSRASNQPPHF	TGTGCCAGCAGTGTATCTCGGGCAAGCAATCAGCCTCCGCATTTT
TRBV4-1	TRBJ2-2	NA	TRBD1	CASSRSNSRRTGRTGELFF	TGCGCCAGCAGCAGATCCAATAGTCGGCGGACAGGGAGGACCGGGGAGCTGTTTTTT
TRBV2	TRBJ2-2	few	TRBD1	CATPVGQDSTGELFF	TGTGCCACTCCGGTCGGACAGGACTCCACCGGGGAGCTGTTTTTT
TRBV20-1	TRBJ1-2	NA	NA	CSARDPGLWGYTF	TGCAGTGCTAGAGACCCGGGTCTGTGGGGCTACACCTTC
TRBV28	TRBJ2-6	NA	NA	CASDRGGILSGANVLTF	TGTGCCAGCGACCGTGGGGGAATTTTATCTGGGGCCAACGTCCTGACTTTC
TRBV2	TRBJ2-3	NA	NA	CASNVGGDTQYF	TGTGCCAGCAACGTAGGGGGAGATACGCAGTATTTT
TRBV30	TRBJ2-3	many	NA	CAWLQGVGTDTQYF	TGTGCCTGGCTACAGGGTGTCGGCACAGATACGCAGTATTTT
TRBV2	TRBJ1-6	few	NA	CASTLSRDSPLHF	TGTGCCAGCACCTTAAGCCGCGATTCACCCCTCCACTTT
TRBV7-9	TRBJ2-2	NA	NA	CASKGQPNTGELFF	TGTGCCAGCAAAGGACAGCCGAACACCGGGGAGCTGTTTTTT
TRBV5-1	TRBJ2-5	medium-sized	TRBD1	CASSFGQGMETQYF	TGCGCCAGCAGCTTCGGACAGGGGATGGAGACCCAGTACTTC
TRBV7-8	TRBJ2-7	medium-sized	NA	CASSPLSQVTYEQYF	TGTGCCAGCAGCCCTCTTTCTCAGGTCACCTACGAGCAGTACTTC
TRBV6-1	TRBJ2-7	few	NA	CASSVTTGIVYEQYF	TGTGCCAGCAGTGTAACTACAGGGATCGTCTACGAGCAGTACTTC
TRBV24-1	TRBJ2-5	many	TRBD2	CATSDPGGSGGRETQYF	TGTGCCACCAGTGACCCCGGTGGTAGCGGGGGCCGAGAGACCCAGTACTTC
TRBV5-1	TRBJ2-3	many	TRBD1	CASSPGQGSTDTQYF	TGCGCCAGCAGCCCAGGACAGGGGAGCACAGATACGCAGTATTTT
TRBV20-1	TRBJ1-1	NA	TRBD1	CSARARRDSSEAFF	TGCAGTGCTAGGGCTCGCCGGGACAGCTCCGAAGCTTTCTTT